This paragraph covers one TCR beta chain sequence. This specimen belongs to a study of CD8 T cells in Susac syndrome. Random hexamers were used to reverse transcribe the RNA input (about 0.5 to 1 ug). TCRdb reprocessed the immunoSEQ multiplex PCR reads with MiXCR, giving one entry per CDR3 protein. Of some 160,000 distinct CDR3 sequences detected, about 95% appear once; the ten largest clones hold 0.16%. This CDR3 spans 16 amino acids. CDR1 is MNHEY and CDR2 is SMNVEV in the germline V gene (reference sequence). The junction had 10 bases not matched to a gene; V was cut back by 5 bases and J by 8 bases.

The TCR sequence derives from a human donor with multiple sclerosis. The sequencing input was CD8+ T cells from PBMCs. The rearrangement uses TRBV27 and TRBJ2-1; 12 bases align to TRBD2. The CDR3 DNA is TGTGCCAGCAGTCCGCTAGCGGGAGGGCTTATGTATGAGCAGTTCTTC. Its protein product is CASSPLAGGLMYEQFF.